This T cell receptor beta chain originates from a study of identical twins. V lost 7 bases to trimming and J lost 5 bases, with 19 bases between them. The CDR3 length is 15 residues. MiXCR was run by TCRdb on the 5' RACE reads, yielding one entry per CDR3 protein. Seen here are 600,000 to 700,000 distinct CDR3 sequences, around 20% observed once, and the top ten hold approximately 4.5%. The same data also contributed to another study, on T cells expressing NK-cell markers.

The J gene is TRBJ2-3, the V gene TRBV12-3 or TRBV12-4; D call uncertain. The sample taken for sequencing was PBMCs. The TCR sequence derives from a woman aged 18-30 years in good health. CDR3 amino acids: CASKMKVWSGDTQYF. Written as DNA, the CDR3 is TGTGCCAGCAAGATGAAGGTGTGGTCGGGAGATACGCAGTATTTT.